A single sample gave rise to the 9 T cell receptor beta chains below, sequenced in a study of blood T cell repertoires in COVID-19. The table came from immunoSEQ multiplex PCR; TCRdb's copy has only in-frame clones and leaves some out. The sample gives over 250,000 clones, 89% of which show up once; approximately 2.2% is in the top ten. The sample was peripheral blood. The receptors here all came from a man aged 45-65 years with acute or convalescent COVID-19.

The rearrangement joins TRBV19 to TRBJ2-1; D remains ambiguous. Between the trimmed V and J ends, which lost 5 bases and 2 bases, there was a span of 4 bases. This CDR3 has 12 residues. The germline gives CDR1 LNHDA, CDR2 SQIVND (reference sequence). This chain's CDR3 is CASSYTYNEQFF. The CDR3 DNA sequence: TGTGCCAGTAGTTACACCTACAATGAGCAGTTCTTC.

This clone has just a few counts. The gene calls are TRBV19 and TRBJ1-3; maybe TRBD1 (5 bases). The CDR3 spans 15 residues. Germline CDR1 LNHDA, CDR2 SQIVND (reference sequence). Trimming pared 3 bases from V and 0 bases from J, leaving 9 bases between. As DNA, the CDR3 is TGTGCCAGTAGTATGAGACAGTCCTCTGGAAACACCATATATTTT. It translates to CASSMRQSSGNTIYF.

The chain employs TRBV19 and TRBJ1-5; D not resolved. Trimming shortened V by 8 bases and J by 1 base, and 18 bases separated the two germline ends. The V gene's germline CDR1 is LNHDA and CDR2 SQIVND (reference sequence). The CDR3 is made up of 16 amino acids. This CDR3 is CASAPSRGLSNQPQHF. In nucleotides, the CDR3 is TGTGCCAGTGCCCCCTCGCGGGGTTTAAGCAATCAGCCCCAGCATTTT.

The chain combines TRBV28 with TRBJ1-2; maybe TRBD1 (5 bases). Trimming pared 11 bases from V and 4 bases from J, leaving 20 bases between. The germline V gene has CDR1 MDHEN and CDR2 SYDVKM. This CDR3 has 14 residues. The CDR3 nucleotides read TGTGCCGGGTCCTCAGGGACTCCGGTCTATGGCTACACCTTC. Residues: CAGSSGTPVYGYTF.

The chain has TRBV19 and TRBJ2-1, with TRBD1 matching over 8 bases. Germline values: CDR1 LNHDA, CDR2 SQIVND (reference sequence). The trim removed 7 bases at V and 8 bases at J, leaving 7 bases unmatched. The CDR3 extends over 13 amino acids. The CDR3 region is CASTRPDRDEQFF. Here the CDR3 DNA reads TGTGCCAGTACCCGCCCGGACAGGGATGAGCAGTTCTTC.

V usage is TRBV14 and J usage is TRBJ1-2; 7 bases map to TRBD1. Germline-derived CDR1 and CDR2 are SGHDN and FVKESK. The CDR3 length is 15 residues. Trimming took 5 bases from V and 9 from J; bases not matched to a gene: 15. Here the CDR3 reads CASSFLYRGRWSYTF. The CDR3, as DNA: TGTGCCAGCAGCTTTCTCTACAGGGGCCGGTGGAGCTACACCTTC.

J is TRBJ2-7 and V is TRBV6-6, with D unclear. CDR1 and CDR2 (germline): MNHNY, SVGAGI (reference sequence). The CDR3 is 11 residues long. V lost 10 bases and J lost 2, with 9 bases in between. This chain's CDR3 is CATALAYEQYF. Written as DNA, the CDR3 is TGTGCCACCGCGTTGGCCTACGAGCAGTACTTC.

The chain carries TRBV7-2 and TRBJ1-4; the D gene is possibly TRBD1 (6 bases). The length of the CDR3 is 15 residues. V was trimmed by 5 bases and J by 3 bases, leaving 13 bases between them. Germline lookup yields CDR1 SGHTA and CDR2 FQGNSA. The CDR3 protein is CASSKNREPNEKLFF. In DNA, the CDR3 is TGTGCCAGCAGCAAGAACAGGGAGCCTAATGAAAAACTGTTTTTT.

The V and J genes are TRBV20-1 and TRBJ1-4; tentatively, D is TRBD1 (5 bases). Germline V gene sequence: CDR1 DFQATT, CDR2 SNEGSKA (reference sequence). The CDR3 extends over 15 amino acids. The V gene lost 3 bases and the J gene lost 2 bases, with 13 bases spanning the gap. Here the CDR3 DNA reads TGCAGTGCTAGTGACGCCGGGGGGACTAATGAAAAACTGTTTTTT. Residues: CSASDAGGTNEKLFF.